Given below is one T cell receptor beta chain in context. Germline CDR1 reads MNHEY; CDR2 reads SVGEGT. The CDR3 contains 12 residues. With 5 bases clipped from V and 6 bases from J, the junction kept 3 bases outside the gene matches. The CD8+ and CD4+ T cells were negatively isolated, with the TEMRA cells enriched by FACS. The data derive from a study of CD8 T cells in Susac syndrome. Random hexamers served to reverse transcribe roughly 0.45 to 1 ug RNA. One entry per CDR3 protein results from TCRdb running MiXCR on the immunoSEQ multiplex PCR reads. The table has about 120,000 distinct CDR3 sequences, approximately 90% seen once.

This clonotype originated in a human donor in good health. The sample taken for sequencing was CD8+ T cells from PBMCs. This chain uses TRBV6-2 or TRBV6-3 with TRBJ2-7; 8 bases agree with TRBD1. The CDR3 loop is CASSATGAEQYF. In DNA form, the CDR3 reads TGTGCCAGCAGTGCGACAGGGGCCGAGCAGTACTTC.